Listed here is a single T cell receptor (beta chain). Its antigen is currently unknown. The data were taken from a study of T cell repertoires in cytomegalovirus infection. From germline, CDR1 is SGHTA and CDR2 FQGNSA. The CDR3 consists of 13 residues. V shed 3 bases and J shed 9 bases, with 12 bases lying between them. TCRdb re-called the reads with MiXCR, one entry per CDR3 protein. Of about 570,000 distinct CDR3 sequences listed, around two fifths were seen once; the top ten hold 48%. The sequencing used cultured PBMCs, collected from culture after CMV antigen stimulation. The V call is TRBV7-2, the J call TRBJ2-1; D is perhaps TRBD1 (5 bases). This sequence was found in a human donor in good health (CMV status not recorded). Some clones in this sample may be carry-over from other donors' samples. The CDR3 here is CASSFHPQGEQFF. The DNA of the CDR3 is TGTGCCAGCAGCTTCCACCCGCAGGGTGAGCAGTTCTTC.